One TCR beta chain is described in this entry. Method: immunoSEQ multiplex PCR; TCRdb's copy keeps in-frame clones and lacks some. The table has 120,000 to 150,000 clones, 80% to 85% seen once. This sample is part of a study of blood T cell repertoires in COVID-19. The clonotype was recovered from a human donor in a cohort sampled during active COVID-19. Sequenced input: peripheral blood.

The CDR3 nucleotides read TGTGCCAGCAGCCCGGGACAGTTCCTCCCAACTAATGAAAAACTGTTTTTT. Protein: CASSPGQFLPTNEKLFF. V and J are TRBV11-2 and TRBJ1-4; 7 bases line up with TRBD1. The junction had 9 bases not matched to a gene; V was cut back by 5 bases and J by 0 bases. Germline V gives CDR1 SGHAT, CDR2 FQNNGV. This CDR3 is 17 amino acids long.